A single sample is the source of the 23 T cell receptor beta chains below, sequenced in a study of CD8 T cells in Susac syndrome (dated by TCRdb to the late 2010s). The protocol used for the library was the immunoSEQ multiplex PCR assay. RNA was extracted using the RNeasy kit, and roughly 0.5 to 1 ug of the RNA was reverse transcribed with random hexamers. Starting from the raw public reads, TCRdb applied fastp trimming at Q25, assembled clones with MiXCR and retained in-frame beta chains. Every distinct CDR3 protein forms one entry, paired with its most common genes and DNA. This sample holds hundreds of thousands of distinct CDR3 sequences; 85% to 95% were observed only once. The top ten constitute under 0.2% of the sample. Source material: CD4+ T cells from PBMCs. The receptors were gathered from a human donor with Susac syndrome.

The chain is built from TRBV19 and TRBJ2-3; 7 bases fit TRBD2. V dropped 7 bases and J dropped 6; count of bases not matched to a gene: 10. Per the germline V gene, CDR1 is LNHDA and CDR2 is SQIVND (reference sequence). CDR3 size: 14 residues. Written as DNA, the CDR3 is TGTGCCAGTACAAGCGGGGAGGTCGGGGATACGCAGTATTTT. Amino acids: CASTSGEVGDTQYF.

V and J are TRBV30 and TRBJ1-6; tentatively, D is TRBD1 (6 bases). Per germline, CDR1 GTSNPN and CDR2 SVGIG (reference sequence). CDR3 length equals 13 residues. Trimming took 0 bases from V and 14 from J, leaving 14 bases between them. CDR3 residues: CAWSVADRGTLHF. The CDR3, as DNA: TGTGCCTGGAGTGTAGCGGACAGAGGAACCCTCCACTTT.

The rearrangement links TRBV4-1 to TRBJ1-1; D gene uncertain. V lost 4 bases to trimming and J lost 8 bases, with 17 bases between them. The length of the CDR3 is 14 residues. CDR1 and CDR2 from the germline V gene are MGHRA and YSYEKL. The CDR3 region is CASSPASGGGEAFF. The CDR3 DNA sequence: TGCGCCAGCAGCCCTGCCTCGGGAGGTGGAGAAGCTTTCTTT.

This clonotype occurred once. The chain has TRBV12-3 or TRBV12-4 and TRBJ2-2; tentative D call: TRBD2 (5 bases). Trimming removed 10 bases from V and 0 bases from J, with 15 bases in between. The CDR3 totals 15 residues. In DNA, the CDR3 is TGTGCCAACAAACGGGGAAACGCGAACACCGGGGAGCTGTTTTTT. Translation: CANKRGNANTGELFF.

This chain uses TRBV9 with TRBJ2-3, with 10 bases matching TRBD1. The CDR3 covers 17 residues. The ends lost 0 bases at V and 7 bases at J; junction bases unmatched: 11. Germline lookup yields CDR1 SGDLS and CDR2 YYNGEE. The CDR3: CASSVVPLGQGVHTQYF. The CDR3 coding sequence is TGTGCCAGCAGCGTAGTACCCCTTGGACAGGGGGTTCATACGCAGTATTTT.

The rearrangement uses TRBV7-2 and TRBJ1-5, with D hard to call. The CDR3 contains 14 residues. The V gene's germline CDR1 is SGHTA and CDR2 FQGNSA. Trimming pared 0 bases from V and 9 bases from J, leaving 12 bases between. This CDR3 reads CASSLAGPATPQHF. The CDR3 DNA reads TGTGCCAGCAGCTTAGCGGGCCCCGCGACGCCCCAGCATTTT.

This chain joins TRBV30 and TRBJ1-2; 9 bases are a match to TRBD1. This CDR3 region has 15 residues. The germline V gene encodes CDR1 GTSNPN and CDR2 SVGIG (reference sequence). V was clipped by 1 base and J by 2 bases; unmatched bases: 5. CDR3 in amino acids: CAWSGDRVLNYGYTF. CDR3 bases: TGTGCCTGGAGTGGGGACAGGGTCCTCAACTATGGCTACACCTTC.

The DNA of the CDR3 is TGCAGCTCCGGGACGGCCGGGACAGGGGGTAACTATGGCTACACCTTC. Its translation: CSSGTAGTGGNYGYTF. The V and J genes are TRBV29-1 and TRBJ1-2; 11 nucleotides line up with TRBD1. The CDR3 spans 16 residues. The V and J ends lost 8 bases and 1 base, in that order; junction bases with no gene match: 12. From germline, CDR1 is SQVTM and CDR2 ANQGSEA.

The rearrangement uses TRBV6-6 and TRBJ1-2; D is unclear. V was clipped by 0 bases and J by 8 bases, with 10 bases between them. The V gene's germline CDR1 is MNHNY and CDR2 SVGAGI (reference sequence). This CDR3 contains 13 residues. The CDR3 DNA sequence: TGTGCCAGCAGTTACTCGTCAGCTGGGGGCTACACCTTC. Translating it yields CASSYSSAGGYTF.

The V call is TRBV5-1, the J call TRBJ2-6; D is possibly TRBD1 (5 bases). CDR1 SGHRS and CDR2 YFSETQ come from the germline V gene. Trimming stripped 0 bases from V and 0 bases from J, with 7 bases between. This CDR3 comprises 16 residues. CDR3 residues: CASSLDRPSGANVLTF. The DNA for the CDR3 is TGCGCCAGCAGCTTGGACAGGCCCTCTGGGGCCAACGTCCTGACTTTC.

The chain employs TRBV7-9 and TRBJ2-7; TRBD1 matches at 7 bases. There are 14 residues in the CDR3. With 4 bases clipped from V and 3 bases from J, the junction kept 6 bases outside the gene matches. Germline CDR1 reads SEHNR; CDR2 reads FQNEAQ (reference sequence). DNA for the CDR3: TGTGCCAGCAGCTCTTCCGGGACAGACTACGAGCAGTACTTC. Translation gives CASSSSGTDYEQYF.

The gene calls are TRBV20-1 and TRBJ1-1, with D possibly being TRBD1 (5 bases). Looked up from germline, CDR1 is DFQATT and CDR2 is SNEGSKA (reference sequence). There are 13 residues in the CDR3. The germline V and J ends were trimmed by 0 bases and 4 bases, with 9 bases remaining between them. CDR3 loop: CSARDRGTTEAFF. The CDR3, as DNA: TGCAGTGCTAGAGATCGGGGGACCACTGAAGCTTTCTTT.

The chain has TRBV7-9 and TRBJ2-7; the match to TRBD2 covers 7 bases. Germline lookup yields CDR1 SEHNR and CDR2 FQNEAQ (reference sequence). J gave up 6 bases and V 8 bases, and 7 bases lay outside the gene matches. The CDR3 runs 12 residues. The CDR3 nucleotides read TGTGCCAGCGGGAGGGGACCTCGCGAGCAGTACTTC. Translating it yields CASGRGPREQYF.

This chain links TRBV7-3 with TRBJ2-3, with a possible D match to TRBD1 (5 bases). From germline, CDR1 is SGHTA and CDR2 FQGTGA. The CDR3 runs to 15 residues. Deletions cut 5 bases from V and 0 bases from J, with 12 bases between. The CDR3 DNA follows: TGTGCCAGCAGCGACAGACAGCCCAGCACAGATACGCAGTATTTT. Protein: CASSDRQPSTDTQYF.

This clonotype was counted a single time. The genes are TRBV11-1 and TRBJ2-2; D is ambiguous. The CDR3 runs to 13 residues. Germline CDR1 SGHAT, CDR2 FQDESV (reference sequence). With 1 base removed from V and 6 bases from J, the gap between germline ends came to 6 bases. This CDR3 reads CASSLGLAGELFF. The DNA of the CDR3 is TGTGCCAGCAGCTTAGGCCTGGCCGGGGAGCTGTTTTTT.

The chain links TRBV28 to TRBJ1-3; D not certain. The CDR3 contains 15 residues. V was pared by 5 bases and J by 0 bases, with 11 bases between. Germline V gene lookup returns CDR1 MDHEN and CDR2 SYDVKM. In nucleotides, the CDR3 is TGTGCCAGCAGTCCGGATAGCAGCTCTGGAAACACCATATATTTT. The encoded protein is CASSPDSSSGNTIYF.

The chain has TRBV5-1 and TRBJ2-3; unclear D gene. The CDR3 covers 14 residues. Looked up from germline, CDR1 is SGHRS and CDR2 is YFSETQ. Trimming pared 1 base from V and 8 bases from J, leaving 14 bases between. CDR3 residues: CASSLIALGGTQYF. The CDR3 nucleotides read TGCGCCAGCAGCTTGATAGCCCTGGGCGGTACGCAGTATTTT.

The J gene is TRBJ1-5, the V gene TRBV7-9; D gene ambiguous. Per the germline V gene, CDR1 is SEHNR and CDR2 is FQNEAQ (reference sequence). The CDR3 loop spans 16 amino acids. Trimming removed 5 bases from V and 2 bases from J, with 16 bases in between. CDR3 amino acids: CASSPSGREGNQPQHF. CDR3 in DNA: TGTGCCAGCAGCCCTTCGGGGAGGGAAGGCAATCAGCCCCAGCATTTT.

V and J are TRBV27 and TRBJ2-1; no clear D. The V and J ends lost 8 bases and 12 bases respectively, with 20 bases between them. The CDR3 length is 13 residues. Germline V gives CDR1 MNHEY, CDR2 SMNVEV (reference sequence). The CDR3, as DNA: TGTGCCAGCTATCCGGGCCCGGGCCCCGCGCAGTTCTTC. Amino acid sequence: CASYPGPGPAQFF.

J is TRBJ2-3 and V is TRBV6-5; D is perhaps TRBD2 (7 bases). V dropped 0 bases and J dropped 1 base, with 20 bases sitting between them. This CDR3 region has 19 residues. CDR1 and CDR2 (germline): MNHEY, SVGAGI. For the CDR3, the DNA is TGTGCCAGCAGTTACTCCGGGGGGCGCCCGGCTGTCGGCACAGATACGCAGTATTTT. Its protein is CASSYSGGRPAVGTDTQYF.

The CDR3 DNA reads as TGTGCCACCAGAAAGGGGCAGAACTATGGCTACACCTTC. Translation: CATRKGQNYGYTF. The rearrangement joins TRBV24-1 to TRBJ1-2, with a possible D match to TRBD1 (5 bases). This CDR3 spans 13 amino acids. Trimming stripped 7 bases from V and 2 bases from J, with 10 bases between. Germline CDR1 and CDR2: KGHDR and SFDVKD.

The chain recombines TRBV20-1 with TRBJ1-4; a possible D gene is TRBD1 (6 bases). Germline V CDR1 and CDR2: DFQATT, SNEGSKA (reference sequence). The CDR3 contains 13 residues. The ends were cut back, 3 bases at V and 5 bases at J, with 10 bases in the middle. The CDR3: CSARDSINEKLFF. CDR3 DNA sequence: TGCAGTGCTAGGGACAGCATAAATGAAAAACTGTTTTTT.

The rearrangement links TRBV2 to TRBJ2-7, with TRBD1 as a possible D gene (5 bases). Germline V gene lookup returns CDR1 SNHLY and CDR2 FYNNEI. The V and J ends lost 8 bases and 0 bases respectively, with 14 bases between them. The CDR3 covers 14 residues. The CDR3 region is CASGADFSSYEQYF. The CDR3 coding sequence is TGTGCCAGCGGGGCTGACTTTAGCTCCTACGAGCAGTACTTC. Complete variable domain (other parts from reference TRBV2 and TRBJ2-7): EPEVTQTPSHQVTQMGQEVILRCVPISNHLYFYWYRQILGQKVEFLVSFYNNEISEKSEIFDDQFSVERPDGSNFTLKIRSTKLEDSAMYFCASGADFSSYEQYFGPGTRLTVT.